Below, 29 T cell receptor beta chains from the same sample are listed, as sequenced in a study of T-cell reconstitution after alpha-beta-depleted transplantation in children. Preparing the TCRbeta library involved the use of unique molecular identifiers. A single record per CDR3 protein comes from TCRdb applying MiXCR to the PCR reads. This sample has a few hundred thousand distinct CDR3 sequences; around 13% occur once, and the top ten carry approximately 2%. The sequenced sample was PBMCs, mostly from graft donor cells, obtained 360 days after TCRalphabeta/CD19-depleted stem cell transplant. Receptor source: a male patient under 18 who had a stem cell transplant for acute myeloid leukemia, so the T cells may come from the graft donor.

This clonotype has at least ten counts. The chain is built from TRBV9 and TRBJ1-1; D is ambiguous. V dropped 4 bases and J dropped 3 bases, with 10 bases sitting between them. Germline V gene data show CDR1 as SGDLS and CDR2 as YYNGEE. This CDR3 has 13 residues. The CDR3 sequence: CASSTARDTEAFF. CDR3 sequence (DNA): TGTGCCAGCAGCACCGCACGGGACACTGAAGCTTTCTTT.

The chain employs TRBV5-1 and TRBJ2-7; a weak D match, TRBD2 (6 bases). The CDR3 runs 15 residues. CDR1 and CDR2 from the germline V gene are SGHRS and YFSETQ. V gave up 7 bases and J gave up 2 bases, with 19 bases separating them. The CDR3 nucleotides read TGCGCCAGCGGCCAAGGGGACTCCCCAGCCTACGAGCAGTACTTC. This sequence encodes CASGQGDSPAYEQYF.

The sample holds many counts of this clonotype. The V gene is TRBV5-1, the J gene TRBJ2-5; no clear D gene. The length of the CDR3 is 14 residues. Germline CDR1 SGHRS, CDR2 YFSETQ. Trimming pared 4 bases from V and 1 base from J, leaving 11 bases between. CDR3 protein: CASSVDVFQETQYF. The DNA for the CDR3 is TGCGCCAGCAGCGTGGACGTATTCCAAGAGACCCAGTACTTC.

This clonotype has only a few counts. CDR3 coding DNA: TGCGCCAGCAGCGAAACCGGGACCAGAAGCTCCTACGAGCAGTACTTC. Translation: CASSETGTRSSYEQYF. This chain links TRBV5-1 with TRBJ2-7; D may be TRBD1 or TRBD2 (5 bases each). The germline gives CDR1 SGHRS, CDR2 YFSETQ. V lost 4 bases and J lost 0, with 17 bases in between. There are 16 residues in the CDR3.

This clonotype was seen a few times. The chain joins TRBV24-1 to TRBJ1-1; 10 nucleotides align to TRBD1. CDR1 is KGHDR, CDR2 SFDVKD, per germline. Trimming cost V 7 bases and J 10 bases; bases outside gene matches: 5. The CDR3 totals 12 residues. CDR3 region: CATRDRGPVAFF. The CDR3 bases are TGTGCCACCAGAGACAGGGGGCCAGTAGCTTTCTTT.

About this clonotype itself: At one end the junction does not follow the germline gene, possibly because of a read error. This CDR3 reads CVSSFHGRSYNEQFF. The CDR3 DNA sequence: TGTGTCAGCAGTTTCCACGGGAGAAGCTACAATGAGCAGTTCTTC. The chain links TRBV12-3 or TRBV12-4 to TRBJ2-1; a weak D match, TRBD2 (6 bases). The CDR3 is 15 amino acids.

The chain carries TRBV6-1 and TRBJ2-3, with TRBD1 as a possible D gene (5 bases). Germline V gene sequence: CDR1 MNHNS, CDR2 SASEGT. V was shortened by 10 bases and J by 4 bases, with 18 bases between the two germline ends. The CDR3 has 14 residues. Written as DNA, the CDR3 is TGTGCCACAACTGGACACGGTACCCCAGATACGCAGTATTTT. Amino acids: CATTGHGTPDTQYF.

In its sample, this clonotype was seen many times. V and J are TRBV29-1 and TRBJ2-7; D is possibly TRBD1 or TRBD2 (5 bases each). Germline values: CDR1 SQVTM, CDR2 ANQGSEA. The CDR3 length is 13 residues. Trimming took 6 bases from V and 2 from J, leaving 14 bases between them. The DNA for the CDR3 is TGCAGCGTGCCCGGCGAGGGGCCCTACGAGCAGTACTTC. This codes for CSVPGEGPYEQYF.

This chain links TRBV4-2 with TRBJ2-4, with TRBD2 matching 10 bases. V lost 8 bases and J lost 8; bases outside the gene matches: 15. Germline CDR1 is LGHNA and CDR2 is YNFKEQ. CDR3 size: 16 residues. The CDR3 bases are TGTGCCAGCTCCTTGGGGCTAGCGGGAGAGGTGGACATTCAGTACTTC. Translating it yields CASSLGLAGEVDIQYF.

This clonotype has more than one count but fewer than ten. The CDR3 coding sequence is TGTGCCAGCAGTTTATCCTTGGCGGGCACAGATACGCAGTATTTT. Its translation is CASSLSLAGTDTQYF. The chain employs TRBV27 and TRBJ2-3; D gene uncertain. V lost 0 bases and J lost 1, with 8 bases in between. The CDR3 runs 15 residues. Germline V gene sequence: CDR1 MNHEY, CDR2 SMNVEV (reference sequence).

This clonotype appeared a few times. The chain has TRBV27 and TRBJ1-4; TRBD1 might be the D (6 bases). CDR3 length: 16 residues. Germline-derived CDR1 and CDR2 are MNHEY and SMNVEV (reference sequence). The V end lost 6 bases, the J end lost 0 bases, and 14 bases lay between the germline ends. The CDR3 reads CASRIGQLATNEKLFF. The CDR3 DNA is TGTGCCAGCAGGATTGGACAGTTAGCAACTAATGAAAAACTGTTTTTT.

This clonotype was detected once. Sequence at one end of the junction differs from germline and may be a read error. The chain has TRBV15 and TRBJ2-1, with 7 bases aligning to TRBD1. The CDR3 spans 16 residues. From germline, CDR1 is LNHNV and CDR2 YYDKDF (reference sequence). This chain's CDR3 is CATSRALWDRYKEQFF. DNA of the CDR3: TGTGCCACCAGCAGAGCCCTTTGGGACAGATACAAAGAGCAGTTCTTC.

The DNA for the CDR3 is TGTGCCAGCAGCTTCGAGAGGAATGAGCAGTTCTTC. Protein product: CASSFERNEQFF. The V and J genes are TRBV13 and TRBJ2-1; D uncertain. CDR3 size: 12 residues. V lost 3 bases, J lost 7 bases, and 7 bases lay in between. Per germline, CDR1 PRHDT and CDR2 FYEKMQ (reference sequence).

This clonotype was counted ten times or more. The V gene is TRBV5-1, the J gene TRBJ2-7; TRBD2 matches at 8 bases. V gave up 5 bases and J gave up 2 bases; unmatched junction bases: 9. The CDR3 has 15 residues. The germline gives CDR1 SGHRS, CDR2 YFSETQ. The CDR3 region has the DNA TGCGCCAGCAGGCCCGGGGGGGGATTAGCCTACGAGCAGTACTTC. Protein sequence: CASRPGGGLAYEQYF.

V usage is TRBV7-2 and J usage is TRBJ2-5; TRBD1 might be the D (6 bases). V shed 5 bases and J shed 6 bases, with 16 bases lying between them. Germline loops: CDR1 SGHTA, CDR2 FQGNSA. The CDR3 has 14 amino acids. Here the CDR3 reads CASSREGGRKTQYF. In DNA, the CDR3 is TGTGCCAGCAGCCGAGAAGGGGGACGAAAGACCCAGTACTTC. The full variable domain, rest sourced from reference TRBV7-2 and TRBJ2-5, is GAGVSQSPSNKVTEKGKDVELRCDPISGHTALYWYRQSLGQGLEFLIYFQGNSAPDKSGLPSDRFSAERTGGSVSTLTIQRTQQEDSAVYLCASSREGGRKTQYFGPGTRLLVL.

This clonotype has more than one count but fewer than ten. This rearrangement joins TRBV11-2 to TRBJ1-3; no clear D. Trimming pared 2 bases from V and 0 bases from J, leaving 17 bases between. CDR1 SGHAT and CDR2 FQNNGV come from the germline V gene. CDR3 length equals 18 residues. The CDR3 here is CASSLLLGRGSSGNTIYF. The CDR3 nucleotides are TGTGCCAGCAGCTTATTACTCGGCCGTGGTAGCTCTGGAAACACCATATATTTT. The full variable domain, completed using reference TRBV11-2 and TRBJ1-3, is EAGVAQSPRYKIIEKRQSVAFWCNPISGHATLYWYQQILGQGPKLLIQFQNNGVVDDSQLPKDRFSAERLKGVDSTLKIQPAKLEDSAVYLCASSLLLGRGSSGNTIYFGEGSWLTVV.

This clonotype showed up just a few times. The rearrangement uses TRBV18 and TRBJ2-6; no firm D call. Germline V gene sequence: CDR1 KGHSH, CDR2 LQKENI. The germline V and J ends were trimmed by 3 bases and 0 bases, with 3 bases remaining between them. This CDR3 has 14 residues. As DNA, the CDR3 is TGTGCCAGCTCACCGTACTCTGGGGCCAACGTCCTGACTTTC. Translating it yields CASSPYSGANVLTF.

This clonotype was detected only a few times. In nucleotides, the CDR3 is TGTGCCAGCAGCGTTTTAGCGGGACGGACAGATACGCAGTATTTT. This translates into CASSVLAGRTDTQYF. This chain joins TRBV9 and TRBJ2-3; 8 nucleotides align to TRBD2. The CDR3 totals 15 residues. The junction had 5 bases not matched to a gene; V was cut back by 2 bases and J by 3 bases. Germline values: CDR1 SGDLS, CDR2 YYNGEE.

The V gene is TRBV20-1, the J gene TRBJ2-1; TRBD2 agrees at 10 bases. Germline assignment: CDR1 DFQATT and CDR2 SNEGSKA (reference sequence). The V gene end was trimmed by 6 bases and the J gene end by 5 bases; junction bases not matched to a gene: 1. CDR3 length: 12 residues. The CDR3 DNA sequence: TGCAGTGCGGGGACTAGCGACAATGAGCAGTTCTTC. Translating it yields CSAGTSDNEQFF.

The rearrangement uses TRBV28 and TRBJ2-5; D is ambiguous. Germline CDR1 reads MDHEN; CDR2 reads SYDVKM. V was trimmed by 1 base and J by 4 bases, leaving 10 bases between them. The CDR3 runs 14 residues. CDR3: CASSLLLSPETQYF. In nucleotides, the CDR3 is TGTGCCAGCAGTTTATTACTCAGCCCAGAGACCCAGTACTTC.

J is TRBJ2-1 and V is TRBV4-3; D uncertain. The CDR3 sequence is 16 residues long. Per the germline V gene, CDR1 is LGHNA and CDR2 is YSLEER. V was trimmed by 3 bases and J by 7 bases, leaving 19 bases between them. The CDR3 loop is CASSHERGAPVNEQFF. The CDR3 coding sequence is TGCGCCAGCAGCCACGAGCGTGGAGCCCCTGTGAATGAGCAGTTCTTC.

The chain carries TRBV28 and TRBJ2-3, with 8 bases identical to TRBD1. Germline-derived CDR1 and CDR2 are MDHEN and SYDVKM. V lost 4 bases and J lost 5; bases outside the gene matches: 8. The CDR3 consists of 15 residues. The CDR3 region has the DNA TGTGCCAGCAGTTCATCAGGGGGCCCCGGAGATACGCAGTATTTT. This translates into CASSSSGGPGDTQYF.

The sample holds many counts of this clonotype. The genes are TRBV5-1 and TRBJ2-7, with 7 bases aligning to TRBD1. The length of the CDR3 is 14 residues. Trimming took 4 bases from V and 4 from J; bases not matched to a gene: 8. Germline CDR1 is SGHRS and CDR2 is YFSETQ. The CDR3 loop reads CASSLTGKGYEQYF. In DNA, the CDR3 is TGCGCCAGCAGCCTGACAGGGAAAGGGTACGAGCAGTACTTC.

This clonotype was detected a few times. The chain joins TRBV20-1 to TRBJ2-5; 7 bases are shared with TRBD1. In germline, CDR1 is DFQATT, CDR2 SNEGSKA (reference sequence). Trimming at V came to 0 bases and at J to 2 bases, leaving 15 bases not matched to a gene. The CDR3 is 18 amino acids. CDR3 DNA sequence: TGCAGTGCTAGAGATATAACGAGACAGGGATTCCTTCAAGAGACCCAGTACTTC. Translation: CSARDITRQGFLQETQYF.

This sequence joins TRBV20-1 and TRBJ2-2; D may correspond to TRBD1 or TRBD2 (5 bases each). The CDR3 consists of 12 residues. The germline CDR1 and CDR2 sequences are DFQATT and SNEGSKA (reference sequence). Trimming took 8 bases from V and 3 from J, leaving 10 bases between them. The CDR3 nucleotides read TGCAGTTGGGGGAAGGACACCGGGGAGCTGTTTTTT. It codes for CSWGKDTGELFF.

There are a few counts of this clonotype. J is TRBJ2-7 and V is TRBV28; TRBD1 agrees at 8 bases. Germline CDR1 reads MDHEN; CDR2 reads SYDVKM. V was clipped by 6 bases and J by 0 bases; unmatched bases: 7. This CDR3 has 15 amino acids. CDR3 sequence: CASSEGTGLSYEQYF. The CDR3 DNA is TGTGCCAGCAGCGAGGGGACAGGCCTCTCCTACGAGCAGTACTTC.

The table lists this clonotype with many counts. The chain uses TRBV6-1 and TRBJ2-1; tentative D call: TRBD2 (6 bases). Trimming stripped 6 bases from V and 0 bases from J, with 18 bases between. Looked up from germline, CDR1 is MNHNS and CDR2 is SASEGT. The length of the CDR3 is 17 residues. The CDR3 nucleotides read TGTGCCAGCAGCGTACTAGCAGTGGGACCCTCCTACAATGAGCAGTTCTTC. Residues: CASSVLAVGPSYNEQFF.

The CDR3 sequence is CASSLIRASGSNEQFF. The DNA for the CDR3 is TGTGCCAGCAGCTTAATTAGGGCTAGCGGGAGTAATGAGCAGTTCTTC. The V gene is TRBV7-3, the J gene TRBJ2-1; TRBD2 matches 10 bases. The ends lost 1 base at V and 7 bases at J; junction bases unmatched: 7. The CDR3 is 16 residues long. Germline V gene lookup returns CDR1 SGHTA and CDR2 FQGTGA.

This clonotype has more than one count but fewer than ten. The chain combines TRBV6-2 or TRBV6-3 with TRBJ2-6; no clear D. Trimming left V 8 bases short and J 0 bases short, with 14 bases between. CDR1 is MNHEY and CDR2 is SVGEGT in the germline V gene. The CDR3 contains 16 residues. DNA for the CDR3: TGTGCCAGCTCGAGTCAGGTGTTCTCTGGGGCCAACGTCCTGACTTTC. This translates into CASSSQVFSGANVLTF.